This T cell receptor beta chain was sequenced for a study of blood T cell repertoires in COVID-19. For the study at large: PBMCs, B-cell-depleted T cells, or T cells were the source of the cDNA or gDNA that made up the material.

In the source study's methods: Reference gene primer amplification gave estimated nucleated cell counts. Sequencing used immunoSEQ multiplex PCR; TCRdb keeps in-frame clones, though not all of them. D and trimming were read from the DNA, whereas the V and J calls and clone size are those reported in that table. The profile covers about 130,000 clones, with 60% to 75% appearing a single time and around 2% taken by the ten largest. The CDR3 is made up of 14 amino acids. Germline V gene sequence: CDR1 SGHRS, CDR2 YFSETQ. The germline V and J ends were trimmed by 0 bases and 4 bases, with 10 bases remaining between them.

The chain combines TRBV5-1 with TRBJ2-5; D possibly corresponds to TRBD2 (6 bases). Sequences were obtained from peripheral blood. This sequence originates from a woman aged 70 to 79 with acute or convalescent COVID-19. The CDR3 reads CASSLVGGRETQYF. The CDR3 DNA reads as TGCGCCAGCAGCTTGGTGGGGGGTCGAGAGACCCAGTACTTC.